This T cell receptor (beta chain) was sequenced in a study of T-cell reconstitution after alpha-beta-depleted transplantation in children. This clonotype was counted a few times. TCRbeta library construction was performed incorporating unique molecular identifiers. TCRdb processed the PCR reads anew with MiXCR; each CDR3 protein has one entry. The sample includes 300,000 to 400,000 distinct CDR3 sequences, around 15% of them seen just once. There are 18 residues in the CDR3. V was clipped by 1 base and J by 0 bases, with 17 bases between them. Germline values: CDR1 LGHNA, CDR2 YSLEER. Sequencing was performed on PBMCs, mostly from graft donor cells, taken 360 days after TCRalphabeta/CD19-depleted stem cell transplant. The sequence was obtained from a male patient under 10 years old who had a stem cell transplant for acute lymphoblastic leukemia, so the T cells may come from the graft donor. This chain connects TRBV4-3 to TRBJ2-3; D unclear. This chain's CDR3 is CASSQGPVERTSTDTQYF. Written as DNA, the CDR3 is TGCGCCAGCAGCCAAGGGCCCGTTGAACGTACTAGCACAGATACGCAGTATTTT.